These 24 T cell receptor beta chains were all obtained from the same sample, sequenced in a study of OX40 agonist ivuxolimab in advanced cancers. Using immunoSEQ multiplex PCR, the repertoire was profiled, and TCRdb retains in-frame clones only, with some absent. Of 100,000 to 120,000 clones detected, under 95% appear once; the ten largest clones hold under 0.85%. Sequenced material: CD4+ or CD8+ T cells sorted from blood, taken in a trial of the OX40 agonist ivuxolimab. Receptors originate from an adult with an advanced solid tumor such as melanoma, head and neck, liver or kidney cancer.

V gene TRBV19 combines with J gene TRBJ1-5, with D hard to call. Germline V CDR1 and CDR2: LNHDA, SQIVND (reference sequence). The V and J ends lost 6 bases and 5 bases respectively, with 20 bases between them. The CDR3 totals 16 residues. CDR3 coding DNA: TGTGCCAGTAGCAAAACTGGAGACACCATGGATCAGCCCCAGCATTTT. Amino acid sequence: CASSKTGDTMDQPQHF.

The sample holds a few counts of this clone. Here the CDR3 DNA reads TGTGCCAGCAGTCGACAGGGGGCAGACACTGAAGCTTTCTTT. It codes for CASSRQGADTEAFF. The chain carries TRBV7-6 and TRBJ1-1; 10 bases match TRBD1. The CDR3 consists of 14 residues. Germline CDR1 reads SGHVS; CDR2 reads FNYEAQ. J gave up 3 bases and V 6 bases, and 4 bases lay outside the gene matches.

The CDR3: CASSPLVGQATDTQYF. CDR3 DNA sequence: TGTGCCAGCAGCCCCCTGGTGGGACAGGCCACAGATACGCAGTATTTT. V gene TRBV5-5 combines with J gene TRBJ2-3; TRBD1 matches 8 bases. The germline gives CDR1 SGHKS, CDR2 YYEKEE (reference sequence). Germline trimming cut 4 bases from V and 2 bases from J; bases unmatched to any gene: 9. The CDR3 length is 16 residues.

V is TRBV19 and J is TRBJ1-5; 7 bases line up with TRBD1. With V trimmed by 0 bases and J by 5 bases, 7 bases remained unmatched. This CDR3 spans 16 amino acids. Germline CDR1 is LNHDA and CDR2 is SQIVND (reference sequence). CDR3 in DNA: TGTGCCAGTAGTATAGAGCTGACAGGGCTATATCAGCCCCAGCATTTT. It is translated as CASSIELTGLYQPQHF.

This chain connects TRBV30 to TRBJ2-1; possibly TRBD2 for D (5 bases). Trimming took off 8 bases at V and 4 bases at J, with 18 bases between the two ends. Germline V CDR1 and CDR2: GTSNPN, SVGIG (reference sequence). The CDR3 has 14 amino acids. CDR3 protein: CAGRGTGRYNEQFF. For the CDR3, the DNA is TGTGCCGGACGGGGAACGGGAAGGTACAATGAGCAGTTCTTC.

This chain connects TRBV6-6 to TRBJ1-5; a weak D match, TRBD1 (6 bases). Trimming removed 2 bases at V and 6 bases at J, with 14 bases between. The germline gives CDR1 MNHNY, CDR2 SVGAGI (reference sequence). The CDR3 extends over 15 amino acids. The CDR3 region is CASSYDRIGGQPQHF. In DNA form, the CDR3 reads TGTGCCAGCAGTTACGACAGGATCGGTGGTCAGCCCCAGCATTTT.

The CDR3 bases are TGTGCCAGCAGCATCGGGACTACTAAAGAGACCCAGTACTTC. It codes for CASSIGTTKETQYF. V and J are TRBV11-1 and TRBJ2-5; 7 positions match TRBD2. V dropped 5 bases and J dropped 3; count of bases not matched to a gene: 6. The CDR3 is 14 residues long. CDR1 is SGHAT and CDR2 is FQDESV in the germline V gene (reference sequence).

The chain combines TRBV7-3 with TRBJ1-5, with D perhaps matching TRBD1 (5 bases). The CDR3 covers 13 residues. V lost 5 bases and J 7 bases, leaving 12 bases between the germline ends. Germline V CDR1 and CDR2: SGHTA, FQGTGA. The CDR3, as DNA: TGTGCCAGCAGCCAGGGTCCGAAACAGCCCCAGCATTTT. It codes for CASSQGPKQPQHF.

The V call is TRBV27, the J call TRBJ1-3; D unresolved. CDR1 and CDR2 from the germline V gene are MNHEY and SMNVEV (reference sequence). Deletions cut 4 bases from V and 0 bases from J, with 10 bases between. This CDR3 is 15 amino acids long. The CDR3, as DNA: TGTGCCAGCAGTTCATCCCAGGCCTCTGGAAACACCATATATTTT. It codes for CASSSSQASGNTIYF.

The chain recombines TRBV21-1 with TRBJ1-5. TRBV21-1 constitutes a pseudogene. The CDR3 loop spans 16 amino acids. The chain's CDR3 is CASSKRRGKLGQPQHF. The CDR3 DNA is TGTGCCAGCAGCAAAAGGCGGGGGAAGTTGGGTCAGCCCCAGCATTTT.

The V call is TRBV2, the J call TRBJ2-6; D gene uncertain. Germline CDR1 and CDR2: SNHLY and FYNNEI. This CDR3 spans 15 amino acids. Trimming pared 6 bases from V and 0 bases from J, leaving 9 bases between. In DNA, the CDR3 is TGTGCCAGCAGGGAATTGGGCTCTGGGGCCAACGTCCTGACTTTC. Its translation: CASRELGSGANVLTF.

This chain links TRBV6-5 with TRBJ2-3, with 9 positions matching TRBD2. The V segment lost 5 bases and the J segment 7 bases; nucleotides outside the gene matches: 10. The germline V gene encodes CDR1 MNHEY and CDR2 SVGAGI. The CDR3 has 15 amino acids. The CDR3 loop is CASSQGRGGGNTQYF. In nucleotides, the CDR3 is TGTGCCAGCAGTCAGGGGCGGGGGGGTGGAAATACGCAGTATTTT.

The chain employs TRBV18 and TRBJ2-1, with 9 bases identical to TRBD1. Looked up from germline, CDR1 is KGHSH and CDR2 is LQKENI. Trimming at V came to 6 bases and at J to 4 bases, leaving 7 bases not matched to a gene. The CDR3 loop spans 15 amino acids. CDR3 DNA sequence: TGTGCCAGCTCTACAGGGGGCATAGGGTACAATGAGCAGTTCTTC. Translating it yields CASSTGGIGYNEQFF.

This chain joins TRBV21-1 and TRBJ2-4; TRBD2 is the table's D call and was not checked against the DNA. TRBV21-1 is reported as a pseudogene. The CDR3 contains 16 residues. CDR3 nucleotides: TGTGCCAGCAGCAAAGGGTCAGCGGGAAACAAAAACATTCAGTACTTC. The encoded protein is CASSKGSAGNKNIQYF.

The sample holds a few counts of this clone. At the DNA level, this CDR3 is encoded by other sequences in the same sample as well. The chain couples TRBV6-1 to TRBJ1-1, with unresolved D. Germline V CDR1 and CDR2: MNHNS, SASEGT. Trimming pared 10 bases from V and 1 base from J, leaving 7 bases between. The CDR3 totals 11 residues. The CDR3 sequence: CATGPNTEAFF. The CDR3 DNA reads as TGTGCCACCGGACCGAACACTGAAGCTTTCTTT.

This clone has a single count. The CDR3 region has the DNA TGTGCCAGTAGTATATTTGGGAGTCGGGAGACCCAGTACTTC. It codes for CASSIFGSRETQYF. V usage is TRBV19 and J usage is TRBJ2-5; a weak D match, TRBD2 (5 bases). V gave up 2 bases and J gave up 5 bases, with 12 bases separating them. The CDR3 is 14 residues long. Per germline, CDR1 LNHDA and CDR2 SQIVND (reference sequence).

This clone has only one observation. The chain employs TRBV2 and TRBJ2-7; TRBD2 matches at 7 bases. There are 14 residues in the CDR3. Germline V lookup: CDR1 SNHLY, CDR2 FYNNEI. The ends lost 6 bases at V and 0 bases at J; junction bases unmatched: 5. The CDR3: CASSAGGSSYEQYF. The CDR3 DNA follows: TGTGCCAGCAGCGCCGGGGGGTCCTCCTACGAGCAGTACTTC.

The genes are TRBV15 and TRBJ1-6, with D unclear. The CDR3 runs 17 residues. Germline values: CDR1 LNHNV, CDR2 YYDKDF (reference sequence). Between the trimmed V and J ends, which lost 3 bases and 8 bases, there was a span of 20 bases. The CDR3 reads CATSSNLLMRADSPLHF. The DNA of the CDR3 is TGTGCCACCAGCAGTAACCTCCTCATGAGGGCTGATTCACCCCTCCACTTT.

The chain combines TRBV6-1 with TRBJ1-5; TRBD1 matches at 9 bases. V lost 6 bases to trimming and J lost 2 bases; unmatched junction nucleotides: 2. Germline V lookup: CDR1 MNHNS, CDR2 SASEGT. The CDR3 is 14 residues long. CDR3 nucleotides: TGTGCCAGCAGGGGACAGGGCGGCAATCAGCCCCAGCATTTT. Translated: CASRGQGGNQPQHF.

V and J are TRBV28 and TRBJ2-5; D unclear. Germline V gene lookup returns CDR1 MDHEN and CDR2 SYDVKM. V dropped 1 base and J dropped 2 bases, with 8 bases sitting between them. The CDR3 is made up of 14 amino acids. CDR3 sequence reads: CASSLLGKQETQYF. CDR3 sequence (DNA): TGTGCCAGCAGTTTATTGGGGAAACAAGAGACCCAGTACTTC.

The genes are TRBV19 and TRBJ1-1; D unclear. V dropped 3 bases and J dropped 1 base, with 9 bases sitting between them. The CDR3 runs to 14 residues. The germline CDR1 and CDR2 sequences are LNHDA and SQIVND (reference sequence). The CDR3 sequence: CASSISSANTEAFF. In DNA, the CDR3 is TGTGCCAGTAGTATCTCGTCAGCGAACACTGAAGCTTTCTTT.

This clone was seen a single time. The chain is built from TRBV30 and TRBJ2-7, with D hard to call. Germline CDR1 reads GTSNPN; CDR2 reads SVGIG (reference sequence). The CDR3 loop spans 11 amino acids. V lost 2 bases, J lost 6 bases, and 8 bases lay in between. The DNA for the CDR3 is TGTGCCTGGAGTAAGGGTGGCGAGCAGTACTTC. This encodes CAWSKGGEQYF.

The V gene is TRBV6-5, the J gene TRBJ1-3, with D uncertain. V lost 2 bases to trimming and J lost 0 bases, with 11 bases between them. Looked up from germline, CDR1 is MNHEY and CDR2 is SVGAGI. CDR3 length: 16 residues. CDR3 nucleotides: TGTGCCAGCAGTTACGCCCGATTCATCTCTGGAAACACCATATATTTT. Encoded protein: CASSYARFISGNTIYF.

V and J are TRBV10-1 and TRBJ2-7; D might be TRBD1 (6 bases). The CDR3 has 14 residues. The germline V and J ends were trimmed by 3 bases and 5 bases, with 14 bases remaining between them. The germline CDR1 and CDR2 sequences are WNHNN and SYGVQD (reference sequence). The CDR3 is CASSEGKGGHEQYF. In nucleotides, the CDR3 is TGCGCCAGCAGTGAAGGAAAAGGGGGTCACGAGCAGTACTTC.